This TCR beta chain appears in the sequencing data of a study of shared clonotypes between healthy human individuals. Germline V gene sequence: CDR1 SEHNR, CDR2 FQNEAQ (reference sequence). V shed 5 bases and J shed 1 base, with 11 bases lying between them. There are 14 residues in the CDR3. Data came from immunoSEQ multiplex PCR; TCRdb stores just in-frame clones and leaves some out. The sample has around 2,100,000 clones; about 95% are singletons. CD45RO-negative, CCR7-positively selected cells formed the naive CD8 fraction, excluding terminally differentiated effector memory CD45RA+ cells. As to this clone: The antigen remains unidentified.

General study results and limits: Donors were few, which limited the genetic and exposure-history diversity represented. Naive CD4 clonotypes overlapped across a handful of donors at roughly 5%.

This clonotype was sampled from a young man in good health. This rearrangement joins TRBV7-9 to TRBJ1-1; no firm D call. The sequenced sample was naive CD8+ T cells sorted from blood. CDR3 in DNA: TGTGCCAGCAGCCCCCTCTTCGAGAACACTGAAGCTTTCTTT. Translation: CASSPLFENTEAFF. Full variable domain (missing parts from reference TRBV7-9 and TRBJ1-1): DTGVSQNPRHKITKRGQNVTFRCDPISEHNRLYWYRQTLGQGPEFLTYFQNEAQLEKSRLLSDRFSAERPKGSFSTLEIQRTEQGDSAMYLCASSPLFENTEAFFGQGTRLTVV.